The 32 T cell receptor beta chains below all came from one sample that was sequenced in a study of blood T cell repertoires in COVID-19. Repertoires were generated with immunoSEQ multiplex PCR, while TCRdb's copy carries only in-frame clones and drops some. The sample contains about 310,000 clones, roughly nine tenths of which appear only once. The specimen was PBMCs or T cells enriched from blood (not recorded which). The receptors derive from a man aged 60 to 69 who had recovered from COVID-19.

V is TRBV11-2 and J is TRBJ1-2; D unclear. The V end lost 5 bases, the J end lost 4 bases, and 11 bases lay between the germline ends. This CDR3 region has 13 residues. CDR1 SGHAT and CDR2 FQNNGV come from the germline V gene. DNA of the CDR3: TGTGCCAGCAGCGCAGGCTTTCGCTATGGCTACACCTTC. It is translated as CASSAGFRYGYTF.

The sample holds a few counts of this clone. CDR3 sequence reads: CASSFGRAGQPQHF. CDR3 DNA sequence: TGTGCCAGCAGCTTCGGGAGGGCGGGTCAGCCCCAGCATTTT. The chain has TRBV11-2 and TRBJ1-5; no definite D call. The CDR3 extends over 14 amino acids. The germline V and J ends were trimmed by 3 bases and 6 bases, with 12 bases remaining between them. CDR1 is SGHAT, CDR2 FQNNGV, per germline.

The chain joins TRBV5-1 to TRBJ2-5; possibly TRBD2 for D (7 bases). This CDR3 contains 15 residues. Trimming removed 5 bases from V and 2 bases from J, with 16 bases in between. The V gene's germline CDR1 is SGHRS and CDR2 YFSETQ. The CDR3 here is CASRGGTLIQETQYF. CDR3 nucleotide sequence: TGCGCCAGCAGGGGGGGGACACTAATACAAGAGACCCAGTACTTC.

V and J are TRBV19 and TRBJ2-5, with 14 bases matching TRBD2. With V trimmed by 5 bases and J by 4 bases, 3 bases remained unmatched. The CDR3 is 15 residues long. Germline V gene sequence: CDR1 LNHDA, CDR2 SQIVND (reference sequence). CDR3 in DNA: TGTGCCAGTAGTCGACTAGCGGGAGGGGGAGAGACCCAGTACTTC. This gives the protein CASSRLAGGGETQYF.

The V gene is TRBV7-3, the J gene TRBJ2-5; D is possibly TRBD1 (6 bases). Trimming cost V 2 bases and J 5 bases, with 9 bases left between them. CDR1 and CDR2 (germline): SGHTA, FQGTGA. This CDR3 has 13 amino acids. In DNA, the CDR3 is TGTGCCAGCAGCTTACAGGGGACGGAGACCCAGTACTTC. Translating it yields CASSLQGTETQYF.

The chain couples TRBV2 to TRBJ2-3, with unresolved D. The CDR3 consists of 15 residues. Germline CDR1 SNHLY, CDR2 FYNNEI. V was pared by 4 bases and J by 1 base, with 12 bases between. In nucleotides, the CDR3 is TGTGCCAGCAGTGGTAAGACACTGCGCACAGATACGCAGTATTTT. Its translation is CASSGKTLRTDTQYF.

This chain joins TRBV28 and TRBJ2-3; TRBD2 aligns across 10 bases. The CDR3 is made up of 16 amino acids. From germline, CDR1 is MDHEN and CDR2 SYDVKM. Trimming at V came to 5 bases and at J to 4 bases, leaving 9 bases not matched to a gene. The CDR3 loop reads CASSPVGTSASDTQYF. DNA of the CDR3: TGTGCCAGCAGTCCAGTAGGGACTAGCGCGTCAGATACGCAGTATTTT.

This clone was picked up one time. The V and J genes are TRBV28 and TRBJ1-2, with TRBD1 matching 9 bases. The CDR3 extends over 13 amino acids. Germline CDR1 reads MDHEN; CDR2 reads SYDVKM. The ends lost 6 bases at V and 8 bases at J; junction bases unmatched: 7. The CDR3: CASRVGQGGGYTF. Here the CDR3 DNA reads TGTGCCAGCAGGGTGGGACAGGGAGGCGGCTACACCTTC.

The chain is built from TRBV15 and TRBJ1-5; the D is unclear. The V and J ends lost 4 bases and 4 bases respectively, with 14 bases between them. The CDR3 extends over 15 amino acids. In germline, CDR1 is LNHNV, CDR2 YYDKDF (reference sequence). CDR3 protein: CATSTKRVGNQPQHF. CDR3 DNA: TGTGCCACCAGCACCAAGAGGGTTGGGAATCAGCCCCAGCATTTT.

CDR3 in amino acids: CASSHLGGDHSGANVLTF. The CDR3 nucleotides are TGTGCCAGCAGCCATCTCGGAGGGGACCACTCTGGGGCCAACGTCCTGACTTTC. The rearrangement uses TRBV28 and TRBJ2-6; tentatively, D is TRBD2 (6 bases). Germline V gene sequence: CDR1 MDHEN, CDR2 SYDVKM. The CDR3 is 18 amino acids. Trimming took 6 bases from V and 0 from J, leaving 18 bases between them.

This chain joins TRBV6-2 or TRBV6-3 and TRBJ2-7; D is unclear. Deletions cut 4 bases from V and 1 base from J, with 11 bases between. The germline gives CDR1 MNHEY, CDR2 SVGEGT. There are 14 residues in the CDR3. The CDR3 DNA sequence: TGTGCCAGCAGTTGGCGCGGAGATTCCTACGAGCAGTACTTC. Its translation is CASSWRGDSYEQYF.

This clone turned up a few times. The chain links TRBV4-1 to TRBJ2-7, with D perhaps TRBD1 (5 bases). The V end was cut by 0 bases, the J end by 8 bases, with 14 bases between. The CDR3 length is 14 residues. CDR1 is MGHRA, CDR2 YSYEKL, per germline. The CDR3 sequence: CASSQERQGMKQYF. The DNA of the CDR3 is TGCGCCAGCAGCCAAGAACGGCAGGGAATGAAGCAGTACTTC.

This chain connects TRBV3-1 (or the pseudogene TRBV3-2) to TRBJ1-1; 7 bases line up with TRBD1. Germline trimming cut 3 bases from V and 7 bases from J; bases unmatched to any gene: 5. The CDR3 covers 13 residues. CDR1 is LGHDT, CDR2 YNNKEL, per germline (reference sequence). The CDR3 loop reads CASSHPWTGEAFF. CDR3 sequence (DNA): TGTGCCAGCAGCCATCCGTGGACAGGTGAAGCTTTCTTT.

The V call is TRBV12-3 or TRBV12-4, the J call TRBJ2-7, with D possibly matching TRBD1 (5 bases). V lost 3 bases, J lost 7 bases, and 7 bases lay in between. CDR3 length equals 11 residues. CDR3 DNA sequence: TGTGCCAGCAGTTTGGGGCAGGAGCAGTACTTC. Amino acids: CASSLGQEQYF.

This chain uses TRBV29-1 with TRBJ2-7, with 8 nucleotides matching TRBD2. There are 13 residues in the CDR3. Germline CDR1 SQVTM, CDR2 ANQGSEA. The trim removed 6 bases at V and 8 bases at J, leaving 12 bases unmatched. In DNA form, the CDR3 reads TGCAGCGTGGGAGAAGCGGGGGATCCAAAGCAGTACTTC. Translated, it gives CSVGEAGDPKQYF.

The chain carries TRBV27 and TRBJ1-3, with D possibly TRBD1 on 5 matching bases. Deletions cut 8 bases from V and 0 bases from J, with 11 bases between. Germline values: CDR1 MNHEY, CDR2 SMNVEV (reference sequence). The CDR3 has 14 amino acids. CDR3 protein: CASGQGNSGNTIYF. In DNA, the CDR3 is TGTGCCAGCGGACAAGGAAACTCTGGAAACACCATATATTTT.

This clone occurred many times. In nucleotides, the CDR3 is TGTGCCAGCAGTTATGGGAGGGGAGACTATGGCTACACCTTC. Translated, it gives CASSYGRGDYGYTF. The genes are TRBV6-5 and TRBJ1-2; D perhaps matches TRBD1 (5 bases). Germline CDR1 MNHEY, CDR2 SVGAGI. The V end was cut by 3 bases, the J end by 3 bases, with 11 bases between. This CDR3 has 14 amino acids.

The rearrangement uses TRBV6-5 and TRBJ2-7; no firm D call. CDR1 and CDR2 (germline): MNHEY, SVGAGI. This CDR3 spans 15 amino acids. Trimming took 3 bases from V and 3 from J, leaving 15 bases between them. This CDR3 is CASSYDTPSFYEQYF. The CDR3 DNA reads TGTGCCAGCAGTTATGACACGCCCTCCTTCTACGAGCAGTACTTC.

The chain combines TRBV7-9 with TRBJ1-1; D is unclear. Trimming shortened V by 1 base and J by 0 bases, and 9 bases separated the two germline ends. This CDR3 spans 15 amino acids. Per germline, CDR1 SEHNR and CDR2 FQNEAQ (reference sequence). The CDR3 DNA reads TGTGCCAGCAGCTTAGATGTCCGTTTGAACACTGAAGCTTTCTTT. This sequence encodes CASSLDVRLNTEAFF. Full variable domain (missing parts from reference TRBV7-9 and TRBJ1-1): DTGVSQNPRHKITKRGQNVTFRCDPISEHNRLYWYRQTLGQGPEFLTYFQNEAQLEKSRLLSDRFSAERPKGSFSTLEIQRTEQGDSAMYLCASSLDVRLNTEAFFGQGTRLTVV.

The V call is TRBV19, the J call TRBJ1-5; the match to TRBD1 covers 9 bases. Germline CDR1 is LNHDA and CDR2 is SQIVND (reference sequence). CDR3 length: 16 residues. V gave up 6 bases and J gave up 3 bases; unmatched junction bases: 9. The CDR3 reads CASSGPGQGSNQPQHF. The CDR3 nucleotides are TGTGCCAGTAGCGGACCGGGACAGGGATCCAATCAGCCCCAGCATTTT.

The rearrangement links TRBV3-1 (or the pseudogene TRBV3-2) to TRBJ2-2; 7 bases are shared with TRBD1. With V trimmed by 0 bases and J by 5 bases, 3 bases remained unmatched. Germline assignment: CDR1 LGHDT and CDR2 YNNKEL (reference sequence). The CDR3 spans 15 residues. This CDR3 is CASSQEGQRTGELFF. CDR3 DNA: TGTGCCAGCAGCCAAGAGGGACAGAGAACCGGGGAGCTGTTTTTT.

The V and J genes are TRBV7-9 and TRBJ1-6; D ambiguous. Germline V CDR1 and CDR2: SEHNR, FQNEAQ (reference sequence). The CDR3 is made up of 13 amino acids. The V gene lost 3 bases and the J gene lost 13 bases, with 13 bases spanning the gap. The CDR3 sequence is CASSFSPREPLHF. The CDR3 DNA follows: TGTGCCAGCAGCTTTTCCCCTCGGGAGCCCCTCCACTTT.

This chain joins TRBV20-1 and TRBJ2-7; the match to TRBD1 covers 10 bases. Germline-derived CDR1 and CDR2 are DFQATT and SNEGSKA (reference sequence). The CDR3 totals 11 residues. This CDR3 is CSLDRGREQYF. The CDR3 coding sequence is TGCAGCCTTGACAGGGGGCGCGAGCAGTACTTC.

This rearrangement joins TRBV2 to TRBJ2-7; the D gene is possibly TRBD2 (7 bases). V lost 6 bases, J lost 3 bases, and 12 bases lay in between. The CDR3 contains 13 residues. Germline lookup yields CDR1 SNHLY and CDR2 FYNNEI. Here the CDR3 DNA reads TGTGCCAGCAGGGGGGGGCAGGTCTACGAGCAGTACTTC. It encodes CASRGGQVYEQYF. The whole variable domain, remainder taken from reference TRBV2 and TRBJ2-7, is EPEVTQTPSHQVTQMGQEVILRCVPISNHLYFYWYRQILGQKVEFLVSFYNNEISEKSEIFDDQFSVERPDGSNFTLKIRSTKLEDSAMYFCASRGGQVYEQYFGPGTRLTVT.

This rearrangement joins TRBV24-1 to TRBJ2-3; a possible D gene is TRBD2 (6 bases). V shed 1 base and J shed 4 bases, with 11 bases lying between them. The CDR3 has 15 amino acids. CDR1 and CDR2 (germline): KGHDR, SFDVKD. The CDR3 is CATSDFKGGADTQYF. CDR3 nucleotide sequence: TGTGCCACCAGTGATTTTAAGGGAGGCGCAGATACGCAGTATTTT.

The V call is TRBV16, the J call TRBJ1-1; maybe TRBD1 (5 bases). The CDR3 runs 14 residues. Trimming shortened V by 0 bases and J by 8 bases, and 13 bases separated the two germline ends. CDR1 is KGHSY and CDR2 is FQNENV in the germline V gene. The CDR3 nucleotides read TGTGCCAGCAGCCAATCGTGGCAGGGAAGCGAAGCTTTCTTT. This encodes CASSQSWQGSEAFF.

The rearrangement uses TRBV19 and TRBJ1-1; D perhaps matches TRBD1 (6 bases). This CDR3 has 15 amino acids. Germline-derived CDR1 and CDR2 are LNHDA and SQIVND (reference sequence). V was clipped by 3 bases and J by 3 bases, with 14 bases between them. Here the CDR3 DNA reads TGTGCCAGTAGTATGGTCAGGGGTACGGACACTGAAGCTTTCTTT. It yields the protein CASSMVRGTDTEAFF.

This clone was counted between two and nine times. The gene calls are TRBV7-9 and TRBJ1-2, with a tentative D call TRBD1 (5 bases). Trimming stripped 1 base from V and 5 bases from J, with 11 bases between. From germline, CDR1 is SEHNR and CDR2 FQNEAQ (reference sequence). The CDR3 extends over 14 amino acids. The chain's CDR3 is CASSLDRQLYGYTF. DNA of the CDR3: TGTGCCAGCAGCTTAGATAGACAGCTTTATGGCTACACCTTC.

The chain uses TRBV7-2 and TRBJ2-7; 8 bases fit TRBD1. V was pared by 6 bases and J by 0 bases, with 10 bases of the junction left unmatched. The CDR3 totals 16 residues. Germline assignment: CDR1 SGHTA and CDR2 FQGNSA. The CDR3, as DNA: TGTGCCAGCAGTAAGACAGGGGCCCTGAACTCCTACGAGCAGTACTTC. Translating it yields CASSKTGALNSYEQYF.

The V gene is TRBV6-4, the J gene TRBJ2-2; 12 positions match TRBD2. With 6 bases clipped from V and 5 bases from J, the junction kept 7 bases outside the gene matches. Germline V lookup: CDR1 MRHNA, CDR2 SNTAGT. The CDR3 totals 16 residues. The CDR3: CASSAEGTSGTGELFF. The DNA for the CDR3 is TGTGCCAGCAGCGCCGAAGGGACTAGCGGGACCGGGGAGCTGTTTTTT.

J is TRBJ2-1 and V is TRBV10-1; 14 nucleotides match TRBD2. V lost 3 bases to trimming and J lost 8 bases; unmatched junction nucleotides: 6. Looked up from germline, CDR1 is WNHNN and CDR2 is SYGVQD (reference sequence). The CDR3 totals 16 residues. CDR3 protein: CASSDPGTSGRYEQFF. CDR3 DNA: TGCGCCAGCAGTGATCCAGGGACTAGCGGGAGATATGAGCAGTTCTTC.

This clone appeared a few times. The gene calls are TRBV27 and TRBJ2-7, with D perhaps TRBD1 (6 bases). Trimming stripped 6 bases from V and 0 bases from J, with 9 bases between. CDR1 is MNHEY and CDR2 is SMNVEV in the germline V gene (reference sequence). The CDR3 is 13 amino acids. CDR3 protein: CASRGTSSYEQYF. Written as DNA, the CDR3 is TGTGCCAGCAGAGGGACAAGCTCCTACGAGCAGTACTTC.